This T cell receptor beta chain was sequenced for a study of cytomegalovirus exposure and HLA in healthy donors. The V gene end was trimmed by 3 bases and the J gene end by 5 bases; junction bases not matched to a gene: 2. The CDR3 extends over 14 amino acids. Germline V gene sequence: CDR1 LNHDA, CDR2 SQIVND (reference sequence). Study results and limitations: A later analysis showed that HLA-associated TCR beta chains had undergone more clonal expansion than equally common others.

This clone was observed a handful of times. Its matching antigen is unknown. Vbeta (60) and Jbeta (13) primers were used in the PCR. Generated by immunoSEQ multiplex PCR, the TCRdb table keeps only in-frame clones and is missing some. The sample contains about 150,000 clones, 75% to 90% of which appear only once. Sequencing input: PBMCs. This clonotype was obtained from a woman aged 18-30 years in good health and CMV-seronegative. V and J are TRBV19 and TRBJ2-7; TRBD2 matches at 12 bases. The CDR3 region is CASSIGLAGNEQYF. The CDR3 DNA sequence: TGTGCCAGTAGTATCGGACTAGCGGGAAACGAGCAGTACTTC.